The 23 T cell receptor beta chains below all came from one sample that was sequenced in a study of cytomegalovirus exposure and HLA in healthy donors. A multiplex PCR was run with 60 Vbeta primers and 13 Jbeta primers. Here immunoSEQ multiplex PCR was the method, and the copy in TCRdb shows in-frame clones only, minus some. The sample contains roughly 190,000 clones, more than 9.5% of which appear only once. Specimen: PBMCs. Every receptor here comes from a man aged 50 to 60 in good health and CMV-seropositive.

The chain combines TRBV25-1 with TRBJ1-2; D call uncertain. Germline values: CDR1 MGHDK, CDR2 SYGVNS. The CDR3 extends over 13 amino acids. Trimming shortened V by 2 bases and J by 1 base, and 5 bases separated the two germline ends. CDR3 protein: CASSEHGNYGYTF. The CDR3 nucleotides read TGTGCCAGCAGTGAACACGGTAACTATGGCTACACCTTC.

This clone was detected ten times or more. V gene TRBV4-2 combines with J gene TRBJ1-4, with D possibly TRBD1 on 5 matching bases. V shed 0 bases and J shed 8 bases, with 7 bases lying between them. From germline, CDR1 is LGHNA and CDR2 YNFKEQ. The CDR3 extends over 13 amino acids. CDR3 protein: CASSQERGEKLFF. CDR3 DNA: TGTGCCAGCAGCCAAGAAAGGGGAGAAAAACTGTTTTTT.

In its sample, this clone was seen a few times. V gene TRBV27 combines with J gene TRBJ2-5, with 8 bases identical to TRBD1. CDR1 MNHEY and CDR2 SMNVEV come from the germline V gene (reference sequence). The CDR3 runs 16 residues. V shed 3 bases and J 2 bases; nucleotides not matched to a gene: 8. CDR3 loop: CASSFQGASSQETQYF. The CDR3 DNA sequence: TGTGCCAGCAGTTTCCAGGGGGCGTCCTCTCAAGAGACCCAGTACTTC.

This clone occurred a few times. The V call is TRBV4-1, the J call TRBJ1-5; D is possibly TRBD1 (5 bases). The CDR3 covers 15 residues. CDR1 and CDR2 (germline): MGHRA, YSYEKL. Trimming shortened V by 3 bases and J by 7 bases, and 16 bases separated the two germline ends. This CDR3 is CASSHALLGEQPQHF. The CDR3 nucleotides read TGCGCCAGCAGCCACGCCCTGTTAGGGGAACAGCCCCAGCATTTT.

There are a few counts of this clone. The chain carries TRBV5-4 and TRBJ1-2, with 12 bases that match TRBD1. V lost 3 bases to trimming and J lost 2 bases; unmatched junction nucleotides: 2. The CDR3 runs 15 residues. Germline V gene sequence: CDR1 SGHNT, CDR2 YYREEE (reference sequence). DNA for the CDR3: TGTGCCAGCAGCTGGGGGACAGGGGGCAACTATGGCTACACCTTC. This codes for CASSWGTGGNYGYTF.

There are a few counts of this clone. V and J are TRBV4-2 and TRBJ2-7, with D maybe TRBD1 (6 bases). Germline values: CDR1 LGHNA, CDR2 YNFKEQ. This CDR3 comprises 15 residues. Trimming took 0 bases from V and 9 from J, leaving 18 bases between them. CDR3 amino acids: CASSQDQQGNSVQYF. In DNA form, the CDR3 reads TGTGCCAGCAGCCAAGATCAGCAGGGGAATAGTGTGCAGTACTTC.

This clone appeared a few times. The chain joins TRBV10-2 to TRBJ2-5; the match to TRBD2 covers 8 bases. The germline V gene encodes CDR1 WSHSY and CDR2 SAAADI. CDR3 length equals 16 residues. The V segment lost 3 bases and the J segment 5 bases; nucleotides outside the gene matches: 11. CDR3 amino acids: CASSDFSGASRETQYF. In DNA, the CDR3 is TGCGCCAGCAGTGACTTTAGCGGGGCCAGCCGGGAGACCCAGTACTTC.

This clone was detected only a few times. This rearrangement joins TRBV6-1 to TRBJ2-2; maybe TRBD2 (5 bases). V lost 4 bases to trimming and J lost 3 bases, with 12 bases between them. This CDR3 region has 15 residues. CDR1 is MNHNS, CDR2 SASEGT, per germline. The CDR3 loop reads CASSVDGGYTGELFF. The CDR3 DNA is TGTGCCAGCAGTGTGGACGGAGGTTACACCGGGGAGCTGTTTTTT.

This clone was counted a few times. The chain combines TRBV11-3 with TRBJ2-6, with D possibly TRBD1 on 5 matching bases. The germline V gene has CDR1 SGHNT and CDR2 YENEEA. The CDR3 runs to 17 residues. With 2 bases removed from V and 2 bases from J, the gap between germline ends came to 13 bases. The CDR3 nucleotides read TGTGCCAGCAGCTTAATGGCAGGGATGACTGGGGCCAACGTCCTGACTTTC. Translating gives CASSLMAGMTGANVLTF.

The chain uses TRBV19 and TRBJ2-1; 10 positions agree with TRBD1. The CDR3 has 17 amino acids. J gave up 8 bases and V 6 bases, and 16 bases lay outside the gene matches. The germline gives CDR1 LNHDA, CDR2 SQIVND (reference sequence). CDR3 amino acids: CASSLGTGVRLSDEQFF. The DNA for the CDR3 is TGTGCCAGTAGCCTCGGGACAGGGGTGCGTTTGAGCGATGAGCAGTTCTTC.

The chain employs TRBV9 and TRBJ1-3, with D maybe TRBD1 (5 bases). Looked up from germline, CDR1 is SGDLS and CDR2 is YYNGEE. Trimming stripped 4 bases from V and 8 bases from J, with 19 bases between. The CDR3 covers 15 residues. CDR3 region: CASSPRPVGGDTIYF. Written as DNA, the CDR3 is TGTGCCAGCAGCCCCCGCCCAGTCGGAGGGGACACCATATATTTT.

This clone was counted a few times. The J gene is TRBJ1-2, the V gene TRBV18; D is unclear. Germline V gene sequence: CDR1 KGHSH, CDR2 LQKENI. The V end lost 3 bases, the J end lost 0 bases, and 23 bases lay between the germline ends. There are 19 residues in the CDR3. The CDR3 nucleotides are TGTGCCAGCTCACCCCTATCTCCGGGAGGTAGGCAAGCTAACTATGGCTACACCTTC. Encoded protein: CASSPLSPGGRQANYGYTF.

V gene TRBV11-2 combines with J gene TRBJ2-6; no firm D call. The CDR3 totals 13 residues. Trimming cost V 5 bases and J 3 bases, with 5 bases left between them. Germline V gene sequence: CDR1 SGHAT, CDR2 FQNNGV. The CDR3 sequence: CASSRSGANVLTF. For the CDR3, the DNA is TGTGCCAGCAGCAGGAGTGGGGCCAACGTCCTGACTTTC.

The CDR3 DNA reads as TGTGCCAGCAGCACTTCCGGGACAGGGGGAGAAAAACTGTTTTTT. Protein: CASSTSGTGGEKLFF. V and J are TRBV14 and TRBJ1-4; 11 positions agree with TRBD1. There are 15 residues in the CDR3. V shed 5 bases and J 8 bases; nucleotides not matched to a gene: 7. Germline assignment: CDR1 SGHDN and CDR2 FVKESK.

The genes are TRBV4-1 and TRBJ1-5, with 9 positions matching TRBD1. The germline V gene encodes CDR1 MGHRA and CDR2 YSYEKL. This CDR3 is built from 15 residues. The V and J ends lost 1 base and 10 bases, in that order; junction bases with no gene match: 8. The CDR3 loop reads CASSQVGQGIQPQHF. CDR3 nucleotides: TGCGCCAGCAGCCAAGTGGGACAGGGAATCCAACCCCAGCATTTT.

A few counts support this clone. This chain links TRBV4-1 with TRBJ2-2; D is unresolved. Germline V gives CDR1 MGHRA, CDR2 YSYEKL. The CDR3 length is 14 residues. With 0 bases removed from V and 1 base from J, the gap between germline ends came to 3 bases. The CDR3 is CASSQDGNTGELFF. In nucleotides, the CDR3 is TGCGCCAGCAGCCAAGACGGGAACACCGGGGAGCTGTTTTTT.

In its sample, this clone was seen a few times. The V and J genes are TRBV7-9 and TRBJ1-5; D is undetermined. The CDR3 runs 14 residues. The V gene lost 5 bases and the J gene lost 3 bases, with 11 bases spanning the gap. Per germline, CDR1 SEHNR and CDR2 FQNEAQ (reference sequence). This CDR3 reads CASSDAGVNQPQHF. Here the CDR3 DNA reads TGTGCCAGCAGCGATGCGGGCGTCAATCAGCCCCAGCATTTT.

V gene TRBV30 combines with J gene TRBJ2-2; D possibly corresponds to TRBD1 (6 bases). There are 13 residues in the CDR3. Trimming took off 5 bases at V and 0 bases at J, with 7 bases between the two ends. Per the germline V gene, CDR1 is GTSNPN and CDR2 is SVGIG (reference sequence). The CDR3 bases are TGTGCCTGGGGACAGTCGAACACCGGGGAGCTGTTTTTT. Amino acid sequence: CAWGQSNTGELFF.

The chain joins TRBV2 to TRBJ2-7, with D possibly being TRBD2 (6 bases). CDR1 and CDR2 from the germline V gene are SNHLY and FYNNEI. Between the trimmed V and J ends, which lost 0 bases and 9 bases, there was a span of 27 bases. The CDR3 spans 18 residues. The CDR3 region is CASSEAGGIRTDSTRQYF. The CDR3 DNA reads TGTGCCAGCAGTGAAGCTGGGGGGATCCGGACGGATTCTACGAGGCAGTACTTC.

This clone has a handful of counts. J is TRBJ1-1 and V is TRBV7-8; D unclear. Looked up from germline, CDR1 is SGHVS and CDR2 is FQNEAQ. The CDR3 spans 15 residues. V lost 5 bases and J 0 bases, leaving 13 bases between the germline ends. The CDR3 loop reads CASSLTSGVNTEAFF. The CDR3 nucleotides are TGTGCCAGCAGCCTCACGTCGGGAGTGAACACTGAAGCTTTCTTT.

The chain uses TRBV10-3 and TRBJ2-2, with no clear D. The V and J ends lost 0 bases and 0 bases respectively, with 8 bases between them. Germline CDR1 ENHRY, CDR2 SYGVKD. The CDR3 runs 16 residues. Here the CDR3 reads CAISESQHPNTGELFF. In nucleotides, the CDR3 is TGTGCCATCAGTGAGTCACAGCACCCGAACACCGGGGAGCTGTTTTTT.

This clone was counted between two and nine times. The chain carries TRBV10-1 and TRBJ1-6, with 7 bases lining up with TRBD1. The V and J ends lost 10 bases and 8 bases, in that order; junction bases with no gene match: 14. The CDR3 has 15 residues. CDR1 is WNHNN and CDR2 is SYGVQD in the germline V gene (reference sequence). CDR3 DNA sequence: TGCGCCATTCTGGAGGCGGGACAGCTGGATTCACCCCTCCACTTT. Amino acids: CAILEAGQLDSPLHF.

V usage is TRBV11-3 and J usage is TRBJ2-3; 16 positions agree with TRBD2. Germline-derived CDR1 and CDR2 are SGHNT and YENEEA. V shed 5 bases and J 6 bases; nucleotides not matched to a gene: 5. This CDR3 has 16 amino acids. This CDR3 is CASSTEGLAGGDTQYF. Here the CDR3 DNA reads TGTGCCAGCAGCACCGAGGGACTAGCGGGGGGGGATACGCAGTATTTT.